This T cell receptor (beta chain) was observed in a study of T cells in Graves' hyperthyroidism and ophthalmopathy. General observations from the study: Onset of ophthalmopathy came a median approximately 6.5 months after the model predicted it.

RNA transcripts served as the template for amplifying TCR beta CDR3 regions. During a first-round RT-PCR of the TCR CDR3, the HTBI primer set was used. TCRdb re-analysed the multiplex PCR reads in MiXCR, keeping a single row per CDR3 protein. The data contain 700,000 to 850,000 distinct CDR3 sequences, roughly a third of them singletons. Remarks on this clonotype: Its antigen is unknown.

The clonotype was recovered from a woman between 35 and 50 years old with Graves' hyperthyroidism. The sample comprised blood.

The DNA for the CDR3 is TGTGCCAGCAGCAAAAGCGGGCAGAGGAATCAGCCCCAGCATTTT. This encodes CASSKSGQRNQPQHF. J is TRBJ1-5 and V is TRBV7-9; unclear D gene. V lost 5 bases and J lost 4, with 15 bases in between. The CDR3 consists of 15 residues. From germline, CDR1 is SEHNR and CDR2 FQNEAQ (reference sequence).